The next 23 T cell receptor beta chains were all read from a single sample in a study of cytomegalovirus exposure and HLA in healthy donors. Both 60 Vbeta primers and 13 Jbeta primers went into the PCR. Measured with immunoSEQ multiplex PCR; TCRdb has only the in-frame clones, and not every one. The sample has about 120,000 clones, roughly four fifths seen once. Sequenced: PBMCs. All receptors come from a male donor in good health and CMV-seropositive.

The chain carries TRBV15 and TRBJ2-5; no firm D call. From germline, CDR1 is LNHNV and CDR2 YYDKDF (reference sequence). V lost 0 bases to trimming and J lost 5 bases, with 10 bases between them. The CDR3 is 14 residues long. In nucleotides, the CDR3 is TGTGCCACCAGCAGAGACCCTCAACAGGAGACCCAGTACTTC. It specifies CATSRDPQQETQYF.

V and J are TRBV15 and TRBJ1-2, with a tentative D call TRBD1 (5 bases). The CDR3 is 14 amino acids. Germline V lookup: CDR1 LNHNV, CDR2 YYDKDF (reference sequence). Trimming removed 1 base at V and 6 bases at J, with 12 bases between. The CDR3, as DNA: TGTGCCACCAGCAGAGTCGGGGGTATTCATGGCTACACCTTC. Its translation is CATSRVGGIHGYTF.

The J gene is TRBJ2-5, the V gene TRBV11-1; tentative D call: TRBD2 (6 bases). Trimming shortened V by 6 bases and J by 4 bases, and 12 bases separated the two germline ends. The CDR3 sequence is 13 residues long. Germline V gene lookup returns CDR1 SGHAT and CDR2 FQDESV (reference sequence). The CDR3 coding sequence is TGTGCCAGCAGGCGGGAATCGGTAGAGACCCAGTACTTC. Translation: CASRRESVETQYF.

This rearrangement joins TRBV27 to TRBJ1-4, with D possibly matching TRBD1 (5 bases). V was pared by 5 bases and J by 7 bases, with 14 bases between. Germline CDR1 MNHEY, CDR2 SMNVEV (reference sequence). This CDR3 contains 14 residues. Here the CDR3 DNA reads TGTGCCAGCAGTCTCCGGGGGGTGACTGAAAAACTGTTTTTT. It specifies CASSLRGVTEKLFF. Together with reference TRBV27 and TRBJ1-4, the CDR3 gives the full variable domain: EAQVTQNPRYLITVTGKKLTVTCSQNMNHEYMSWYRQDPGLGLRQIYYSMNVEVTDKGDVPEGYKVSRKEKRNFPLILESPSPNQTSLYFCASSLRGVTEKLFFGSGTQLSVL.

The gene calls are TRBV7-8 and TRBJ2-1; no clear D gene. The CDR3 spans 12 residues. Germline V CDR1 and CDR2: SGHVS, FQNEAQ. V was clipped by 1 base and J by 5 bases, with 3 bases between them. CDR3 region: CASSLVDNEQFF. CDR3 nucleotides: TGTGCCAGCAGCTTAGTCGACAATGAGCAGTTCTTC.

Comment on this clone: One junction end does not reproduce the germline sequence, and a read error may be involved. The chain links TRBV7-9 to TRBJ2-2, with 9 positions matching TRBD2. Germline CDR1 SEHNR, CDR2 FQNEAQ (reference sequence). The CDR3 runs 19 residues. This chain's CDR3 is CSSSFSRMLAGTNTGELFF. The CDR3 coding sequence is TGTTCCAGCAGCTTCTCCCGTATGCTAGCGGGAACGAACACCGGGGAGCTGTTTTTT.

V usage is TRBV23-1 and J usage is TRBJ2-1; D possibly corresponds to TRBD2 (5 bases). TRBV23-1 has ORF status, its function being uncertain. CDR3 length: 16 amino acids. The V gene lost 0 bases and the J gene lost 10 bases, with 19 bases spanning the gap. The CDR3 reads CASSQSRWIAQPEQFF. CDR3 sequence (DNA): TGCGCCAGCAGTCAATCCAGGTGGATAGCGCAGCCCGAGCAGTTCTTC.

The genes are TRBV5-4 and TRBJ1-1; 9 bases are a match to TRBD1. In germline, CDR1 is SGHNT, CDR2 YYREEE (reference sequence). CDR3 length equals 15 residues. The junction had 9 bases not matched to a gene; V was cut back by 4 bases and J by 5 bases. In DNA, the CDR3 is TGTGCCAGCAGCCACTATGACAGGGGGAGGACTGAAGCTTTCTTT. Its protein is CASSHYDRGRTEAFF.

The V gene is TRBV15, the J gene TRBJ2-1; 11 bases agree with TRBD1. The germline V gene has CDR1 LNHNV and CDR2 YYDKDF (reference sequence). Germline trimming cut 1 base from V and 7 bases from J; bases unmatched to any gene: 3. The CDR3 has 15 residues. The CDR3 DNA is TGTGCCACCAGCAGAGGGGGACAGGGGGGAAATGAGCAGTTCTTC. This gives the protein CATSRGGQGGNEQFF. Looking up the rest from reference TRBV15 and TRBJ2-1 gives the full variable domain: DAMVIQNPRYQVTQFGKPVTLSCSQTLNHNVMYWYQQKSSQAPKLLFHYYDKDFNNEADTPDNFQSRRPNTSFCFLDIRSPGLGDTAMYLCATSRGGQGGNEQFFGPGTRLTVL.

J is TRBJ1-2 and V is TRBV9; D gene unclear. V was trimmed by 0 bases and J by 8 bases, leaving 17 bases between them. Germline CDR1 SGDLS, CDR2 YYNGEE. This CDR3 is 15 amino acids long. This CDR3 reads CASSVDPAGEGGYTF. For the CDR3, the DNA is TGTGCCAGCAGCGTAGACCCGGCCGGTGAGGGAGGCTACACCTTC.

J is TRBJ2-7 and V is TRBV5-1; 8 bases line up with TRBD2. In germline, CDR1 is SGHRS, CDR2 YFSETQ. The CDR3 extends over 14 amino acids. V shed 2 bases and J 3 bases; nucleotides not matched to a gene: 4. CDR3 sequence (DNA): TGCGCCAGCAGCTTAGCGGGGGAGGGCTACGAGCAGTACTTC. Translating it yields CASSLAGEGYEQYF.

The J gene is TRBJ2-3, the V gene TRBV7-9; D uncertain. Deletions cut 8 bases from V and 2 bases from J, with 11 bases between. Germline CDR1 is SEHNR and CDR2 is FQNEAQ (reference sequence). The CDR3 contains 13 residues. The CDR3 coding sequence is TGTGCCAGCCAGGTCTCCGCCACAGATACGCAGTATTTT. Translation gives CASQVSATDTQYF.

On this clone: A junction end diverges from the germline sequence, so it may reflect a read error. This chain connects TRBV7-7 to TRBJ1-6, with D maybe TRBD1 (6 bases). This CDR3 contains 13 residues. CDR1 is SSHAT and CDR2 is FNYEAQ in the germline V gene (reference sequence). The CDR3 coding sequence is TGTGCTAGCAGCCCAGGGGACGGCTCACCCCTCCACTTT. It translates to CASSPGDGSPLHF. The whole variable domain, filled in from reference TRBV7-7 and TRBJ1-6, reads GAGVSQSPRYKVTKRGQDVTLRCDPISSHATLYWYQQALGQGPEFLTYFNYEAQPDKSGLPSDRFSAERPEGSISTLTIQRTEQRDSAMYRCASSPGDGSPLHFGNGTRLTVT.

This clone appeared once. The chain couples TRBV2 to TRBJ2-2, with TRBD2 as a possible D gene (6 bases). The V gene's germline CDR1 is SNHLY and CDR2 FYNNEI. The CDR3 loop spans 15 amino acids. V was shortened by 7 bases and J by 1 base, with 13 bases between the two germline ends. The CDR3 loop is CASTLGLMNTGELFF. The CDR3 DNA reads TGTGCCAGCACCTTGGGACTGATGAACACCGGGGAGCTGTTTTTT.

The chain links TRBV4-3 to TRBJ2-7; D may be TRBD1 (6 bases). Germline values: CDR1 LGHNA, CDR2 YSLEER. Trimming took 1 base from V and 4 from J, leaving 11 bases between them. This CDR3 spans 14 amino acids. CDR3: CASSQAGTPYEQYF. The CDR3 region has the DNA TGCGCCAGCAGCCAAGCCGGGACACCGTACGAGCAGTACTTC.

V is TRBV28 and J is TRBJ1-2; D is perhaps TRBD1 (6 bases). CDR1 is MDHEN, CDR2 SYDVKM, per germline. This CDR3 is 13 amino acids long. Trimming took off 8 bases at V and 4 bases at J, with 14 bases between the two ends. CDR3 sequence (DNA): TGTGCCAGCCTACAGGGTGGATCCTATGGCTACACCTTC. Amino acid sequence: CASLQGGSYGYTF.

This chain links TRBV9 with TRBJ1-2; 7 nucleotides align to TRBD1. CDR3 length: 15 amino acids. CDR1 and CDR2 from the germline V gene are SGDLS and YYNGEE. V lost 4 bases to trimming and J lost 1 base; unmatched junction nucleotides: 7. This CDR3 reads CASSPQGQLNYGYTF. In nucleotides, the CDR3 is TGTGCCAGCAGCCCTCAGGGACAGCTTAACTATGGCTACACCTTC.

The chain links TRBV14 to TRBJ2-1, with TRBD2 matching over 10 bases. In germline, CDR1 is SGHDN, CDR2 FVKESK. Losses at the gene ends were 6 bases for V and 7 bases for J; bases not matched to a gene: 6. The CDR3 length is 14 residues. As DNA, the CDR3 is TGTGCCAGCAGAGGGACTAGCGTGTTGAATGAGCAGTTCTTC. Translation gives CASRGTSVLNEQFF.

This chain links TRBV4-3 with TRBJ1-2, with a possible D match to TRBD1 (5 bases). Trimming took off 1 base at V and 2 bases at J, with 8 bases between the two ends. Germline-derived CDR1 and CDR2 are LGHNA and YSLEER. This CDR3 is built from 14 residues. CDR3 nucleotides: TGCGCCAGCAGCCAAGTCAAGGGGAACTATGGCTACACCTTC. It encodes CASSQVKGNYGYTF.

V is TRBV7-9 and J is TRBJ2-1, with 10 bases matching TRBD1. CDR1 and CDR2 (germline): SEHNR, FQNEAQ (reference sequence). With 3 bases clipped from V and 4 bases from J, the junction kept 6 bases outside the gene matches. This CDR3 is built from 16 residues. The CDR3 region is CASSLAGTGVYNEQFF. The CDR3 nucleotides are TGTGCCAGCAGCTTGGCCGGGACAGGGGTTTACAATGAGCAGTTCTTC.

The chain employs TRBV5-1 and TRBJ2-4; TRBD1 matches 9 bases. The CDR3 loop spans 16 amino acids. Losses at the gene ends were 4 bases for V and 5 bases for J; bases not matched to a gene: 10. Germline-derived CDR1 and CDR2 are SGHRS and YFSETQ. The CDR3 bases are TGCGCCAGCAGCCGATCACCGGGACAGGGTCAAAACATTCAGTACTTC. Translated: CASSRSPGQGQNIQYF.

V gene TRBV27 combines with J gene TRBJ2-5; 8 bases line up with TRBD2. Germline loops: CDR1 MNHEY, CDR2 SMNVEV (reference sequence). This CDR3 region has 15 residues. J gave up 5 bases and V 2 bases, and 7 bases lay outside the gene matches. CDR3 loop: CASSLGRGGWETQYF. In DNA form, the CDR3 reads TGTGCCAGCAGTTTAGGCCGGGGGGGGTGGGAGACCCAGTACTTC.

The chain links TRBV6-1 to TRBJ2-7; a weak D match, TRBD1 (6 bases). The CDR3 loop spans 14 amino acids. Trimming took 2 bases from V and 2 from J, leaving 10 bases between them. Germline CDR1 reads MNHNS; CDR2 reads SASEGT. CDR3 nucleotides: TGTGCCAGCAGTGAAATGGACAGAACCTACGAGCAGTACTTC. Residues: CASSEMDRTYEQYF.